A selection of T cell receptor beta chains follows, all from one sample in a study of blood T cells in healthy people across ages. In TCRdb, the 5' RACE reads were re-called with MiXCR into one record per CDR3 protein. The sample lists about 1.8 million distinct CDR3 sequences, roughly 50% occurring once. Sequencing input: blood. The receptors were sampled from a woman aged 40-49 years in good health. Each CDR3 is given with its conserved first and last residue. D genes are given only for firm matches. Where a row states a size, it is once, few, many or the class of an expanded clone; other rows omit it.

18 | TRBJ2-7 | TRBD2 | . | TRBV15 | TGTGCCACCAGCAGAGATCAGGGTAGCGGGGGCGTCTCCTACGAGCAGTACTTC | CATSRDQGSGGVSYEQYF
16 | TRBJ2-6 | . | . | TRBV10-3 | TGTGCCATCGGAGTTCTAGGGGGTTCTGGGGCCAACGTCCTGACTTTC | CAIGVLGGSGANVLTF
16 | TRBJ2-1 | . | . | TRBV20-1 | TGCAGTGCTAGCCCCCTCGCGGGGCCTGGGTACAATGAGCAGTTCTTC | CSASPLAGPGYNEQFF
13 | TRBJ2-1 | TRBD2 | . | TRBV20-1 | TGCAGTGCTGGCCGGGGGGGCCAAGAGACCCAGTTCTTC | CSAGRGGQETQFF
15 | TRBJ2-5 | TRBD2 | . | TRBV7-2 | TGTGCCAGCAGCTTCGAACCGGGGGGGTGGGAGACCCAGTACTTC | CASSFEPGGWETQYF
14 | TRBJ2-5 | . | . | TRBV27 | TGTGCCAGCAGTAGAAAGACAGAATCGGAGACCCAGTACTTC | CASSRKTESETQYF
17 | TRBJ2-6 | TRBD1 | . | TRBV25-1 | TGTGCCAGCAGGGAGGCCGGGACAGGGACTGGGGCCAACGTCCTGACTTTC | CASREAGTGTGANVLTF
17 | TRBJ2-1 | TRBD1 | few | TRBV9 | TGTGCCAGCAGCGGAAGGAGGACAGGGGGGTCCTACAATGAGCAGTTCTTC | CASSGRRTGGSYNEQFF
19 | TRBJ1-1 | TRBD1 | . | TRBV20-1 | TGCAGTGCTAGTGAAGCGGGGGCAGGCAGGGGGCTCGGTAGGACTGAAGCTTTCTTT | CSASEAGAGRGLGRTEAFF
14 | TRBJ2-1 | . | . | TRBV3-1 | TGTGCCAGCAGGCGACGCCCCACTTCGTCTGAGCAGTTCTTC | CASRRRPTSSEQFF
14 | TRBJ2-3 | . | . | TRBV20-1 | TGCAGTGCTCGGACAGTCGTCAATTTGGATACGCAGTATTTT | CSARTVVNLDTQYF
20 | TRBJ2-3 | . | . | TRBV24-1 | TGTGCCACCAGTGAAAGGAGCCCCTATGGCCAACCGGGGAAAACAGATACGCAGTATTTT | CATSERSPYGQPGKTDTQYF
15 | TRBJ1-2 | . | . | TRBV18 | TGTGCCAGCTCACCACCACAGCTAGCTAACTATGGCTACACCTTC | CASSPPQLANYGYTF
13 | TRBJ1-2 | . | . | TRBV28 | TGTGCCAGCAGCCCGGCAGAAAACTATGGCTACACCTTC | CASSPAENYGYTF
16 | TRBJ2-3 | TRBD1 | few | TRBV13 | TGTGCCAGCAGTCGCCTACAGACAGGGATCAGAGATACGCAGTATTTT | CASSRLQTGIRDTQYF
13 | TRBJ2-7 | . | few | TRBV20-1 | TGCAGTGCTATTGTCGGGGGTAACCACGAGCAGTACTTC | CSAIVGGNHEQYF
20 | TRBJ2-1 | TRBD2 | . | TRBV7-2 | TGTGCCAGCAGCTTAGGGGCTAGCGGGCCACTCTCGAGCTCCTACAATGAGCAGTTCTTC | CASSLGASGPLSSSYNEQFF
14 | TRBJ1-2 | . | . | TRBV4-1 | TGCGCCAGCAGCCAAGGTGGCCAGGAGCCTTGGTACACCTTC | CASSQGGQEPWYTF
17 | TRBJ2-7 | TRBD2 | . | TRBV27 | TGTGCCAGCACCCTAAGGTTGACTAGCGGGCCCTCCTACGAGCAGTACTTC | CASTLRLTSGPSYEQYF
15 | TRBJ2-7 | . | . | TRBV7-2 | TGTGCCAGCAGCTTAGGCGGGTCCCCCTCCTACGAGCAGTACTTC | CASSLGGSPSYEQYF
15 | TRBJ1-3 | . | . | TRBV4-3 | TGCGCCAGCAGCCAAGATAAGAACTCTGGAAACACCATATATTTT | CASSQDKNSGNTIYF
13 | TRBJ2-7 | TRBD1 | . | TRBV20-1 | TGCAGTGCTAGTGGGACAGAGGCTGGTGAGCAGTACTTC | CSASGTEAGEQYF
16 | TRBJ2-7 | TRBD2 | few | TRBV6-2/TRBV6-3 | TGTGCCAGCAGTTTCGACCCTAGCGGGGTATCCTACGAGCAGTACTTC | CASSFDPSGVSYEQYF
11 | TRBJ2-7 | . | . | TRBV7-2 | TGTGCCACCAAATTTTACAACGAGCAGTACTTC | CATKFYNEQYF
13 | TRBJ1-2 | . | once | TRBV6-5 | TGTGCCAGCAGTGACACAGCCCACTATGGCTACACCTTC | CASSDTAHYGYTF
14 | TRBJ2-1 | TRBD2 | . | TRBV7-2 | TGTGCCAGCAGCCCTCGGGGGGGCACCAATGAGCAGTTCTTC | CASSPRGGTNEQFF
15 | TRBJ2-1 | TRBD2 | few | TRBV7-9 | TGTGCCAGCAGCCGAAGACTAGCGGGGTTGAATGAGCAGTTCTTC | CASSRRLAGLNEQFF
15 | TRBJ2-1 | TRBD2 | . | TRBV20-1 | TGCAGTGCTAGCTGGCTGGGGGGGAGCTGGAATGAGCAGTTCTTC | CSASWLGGSWNEQFF
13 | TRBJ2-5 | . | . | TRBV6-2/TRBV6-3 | TGTGCCAGCAGTCCTTACGAGAGTGAGACCCAGTACTTC | CASSPYESETQYF
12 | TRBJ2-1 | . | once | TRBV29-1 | TGCAGCGTTGAACGGCAGGGCAATGAGCAGTTCTTC | CSVERQGNEQFF
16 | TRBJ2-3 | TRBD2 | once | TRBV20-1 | TGCAGTGCCGCCCACCTAGCGGGAGGGGGCACAGATACGCAGTATTTT | CSAAHLAGGGTDTQYF
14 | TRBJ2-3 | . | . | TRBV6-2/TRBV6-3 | TGTGCCAGCAGTGGAATCTCCTTGAGCGATACGCAGTATTTT | CASSGISLSDTQYF
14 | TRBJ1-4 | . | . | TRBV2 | TGTGCCAGCAGTGAAGCCTCCACTAATGAAAAACTGTTTTTT | CASSEASTNEKLFF
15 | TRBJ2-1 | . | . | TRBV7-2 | TGTGCTGAAGGGGGGGCAGGGAGCTCCTACAATGAGCAGTTCTTC | CAEGGAGSSYNEQFF
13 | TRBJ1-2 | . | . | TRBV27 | TGTGCCAGCGGGCGACAGGAGTCTTATGGCTACACCTTC | CASGRQESYGYTF
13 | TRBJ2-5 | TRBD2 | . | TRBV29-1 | TGCAGCGCCGGCGGGCGGGGGGCAGAGACCCAGTACTTC | CSAGGRGAETQYF
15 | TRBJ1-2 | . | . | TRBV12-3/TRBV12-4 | TGTGCCAGCAGTCCTGAACCTACAGGGATCTATGGCTACACCTTC | CASSPEPTGIYGYTF
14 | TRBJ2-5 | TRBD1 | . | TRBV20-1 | TGCAGTGCTAGAGATCCCAGGGGGTCGGAGACCCAGTACTTC | CSARDPRGSETQYF
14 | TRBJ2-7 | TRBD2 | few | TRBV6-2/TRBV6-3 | TGTGCCAGCATTAGCGGGGAGAACGCCTACGAGCAGTACTTC | CASISGENAYEQYF
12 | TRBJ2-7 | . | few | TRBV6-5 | TGTGCCACTTCAACTGGGCGCCGGGAGCAGTACTTC | CATSTGRREQYF
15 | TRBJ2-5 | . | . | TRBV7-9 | TGTGCCAGCAACTCCCGGGCAGGGAGTTTCGGGGAGCAGTACTTC | CASNSRAGSFGEQYF
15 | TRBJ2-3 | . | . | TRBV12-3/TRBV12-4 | TGTGCCAGCAGTTTAACACGGTTACCTTCAGATACGCAGTATTTT | CASSLTRLPSDTQYF
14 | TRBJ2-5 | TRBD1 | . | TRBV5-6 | TGTGCCAGCAGCTTCGACAGGGGAACGGGTGAGCAGTACTTC | CASSFDRGTGEQYF
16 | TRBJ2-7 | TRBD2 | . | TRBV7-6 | TGTGCCAGCAGTCTCGGGACTAGCGGGGGATCCTACGAGCAGTACTTC | CASSLGTSGGSYEQYF
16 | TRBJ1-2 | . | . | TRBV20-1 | TGCAGTGCTAGCCCTCCCGGGGGGTTCGCTAACTATGGCTACACCTTC | CSASPPGGFANYGYTF
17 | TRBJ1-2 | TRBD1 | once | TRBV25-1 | TGTGCCAGCAGTGAGGGGGCGACAGGGGGTGCTAACTATGGCTGCACCTTC | CASSEGATGGANYGCTF
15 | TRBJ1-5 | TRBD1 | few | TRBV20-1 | TGCAGTGCTTTCGGGACAGGGGCATTGACGCAGCCCCAGCATTTT | CSAFGTGALTQPQHF
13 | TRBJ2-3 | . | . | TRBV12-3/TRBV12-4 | TGTGCCAGCAGTAAGCGGACAGAGGATACGCAGTATTTT | CASSKRTEDTQYF
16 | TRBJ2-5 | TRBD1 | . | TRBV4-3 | TGCGCCAGCAGTCCAGGGTCAGGGGGCTTCCAAGAGACCCAGTACTTC | CASSPGSGGFQETQYF
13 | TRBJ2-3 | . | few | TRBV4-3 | TGCGCCAGCAGCCAAGATCAGGCGGATACGCAGTATTTT | CASSQDQADTQYF
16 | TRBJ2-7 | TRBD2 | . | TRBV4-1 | TGCGCCAGCAGCCAACCGCGACTAGCGGGTTCCTACGAGCAGTACTTC | CASSQPRLAGSYEQYF